This TCR beta chain was sequenced in a study of blood T cell repertoires in COVID-19. Whole-study context: Material from acute and convalescent COVID-19 was sourced from the United States, Italy and Spain.

Under the authors' procedure: Estimated nucleated cell counts came from reference gene primer amplification. Libraries were prepared by immunoSEQ multiplex PCR; TCRdb keeps only in-frame clonotypes and omits some of them. V and J calls and clone size come straight from that table; D and trimming were deduced from the DNA. This table has nearly 200,000 clones, about 86% appearing once. The germline V gene has CDR1 MGHRA and CDR2 YSYEKL. Trimming removed 4 bases at V and 4 bases at J, with 16 bases between. CDR3 size: 15 residues. Adults between about 18 and 89 years of age took part from 20 to 25 US areas. The study counted Cohort 3 donors as recovered given two negative PCRs, clearance, or symptom resolution.

J is TRBJ1-2 and V is TRBV4-1, with D hard to call. Sequenced input: PBMCs or T cells enriched from blood (not recorded which). The TCR comes from a man in his forties who had recovered from COVID-19. The CDR3 loop reads CASSPPRGRAYGYTF. The CDR3 coding sequence is TGCGCCAGCAGCCCCCCCCGGGGAAGGGCCTATGGCTACACCTTC.